This T cell receptor (beta chain) originates from a study of T-cell memory formation after mild COVID-19. Study conclusions and caveats: Specificity for SARS-CoV-2 was not confirmed among the second-wave clones peaking on day 37. CM and EM subsets held most contracting CD4+ clones; EMRA held CD8+ ones. Certain responding clones were present in pre-infection memory, suggesting participation of cross-reactive memory.

Germline trimming cut 0 bases from V and 5 bases from J; bases unmatched to any gene: 11. This CDR3 has 17 residues. Germline V CDR1 and CDR2: DFQATT, SNEGSKA (reference sequence). A few counts support this clonotype. What it binds is unknown. After 5'RACE with constant-segment primers, TCR alpha and TCR beta cDNA libraries carrying sample barcodes and UMIs were obtained. Using its own MiXCR run on the 5' RACE reads, TCRdb lists one record per CDR3 protein. The sample includes about 82,000 distinct CDR3 sequences, approximately 13% of them seen just once. This TCR was recovered from an adult woman who had mild COVID-19 (a few samples of this study predate the infection). Cell type and time point are not known. The chain couples TRBV20-1 to TRBJ2-2; 8 bases fit TRBD2. The sequencing input was PBMCs or a T cell subset sorted from them (not recorded which). In nucleotides, the CDR3 is TGCAGTGCTAGAGATGGGGCTAGCGGGTGGGAAACCGGGGAGCTGTTTTTT. Protein: CSARDGASGWETGELFF.